The rows below give T cell receptor beta chains drawn from one sample of a study of vaccination and CD4 T cells after COVID-19. Antigen specificity for these receptors is unknown. TCRdb reprocessed the PCR reads with MiXCR, giving one entry per CDR3 protein. The sample yields 15,000 to 20,000 distinct CDR3 sequences, 43% seen once. The sample consisted of CD4+ T cells from blood, cultured in vitro, taken before SARS-CoV-2 vaccination. Every receptor here comes from a human donor who had recovered from COVID-19. CDR3s leave out the opening cysteine and the closing phenylalanine or tryptophan. Fields, in order: V gene, J gene, D gene, CDR3 protein. D genes are given only for firm matches.

v_gene: TRBV7-2
j_gene: TRBJ1-1
d_gene: -
CDR3aa: ASMENLNTEAF

v_gene: TRBV27
j_gene: TRBJ1-6
d_gene: -
CDR3aa: ASSFSLLSPLH

v_gene: TRBV6-5
j_gene: TRBJ1-5
d_gene: -
CDR3aa: ASSLTADSNQPQH

v_gene: TRBV7-9
j_gene: TRBJ2-3
d_gene: TRBD2
CDR3aa: ASSSGLAGGTDTQY

v_gene: TRBV27
j_gene: TRBJ1-1
d_gene: -
CDR3aa: ASSLNLGARTEAF

v_gene: TRBV20-1
j_gene: TRBJ1-2
d_gene: TRBD1
CDR3aa: SAHMTDRVIGYT

v_gene: TRBV19
j_gene: TRBJ1-5
d_gene: -
CDR3aa: ASSIFAQPQH

v_gene: TRBV30
j_gene: TRBJ2-4
d_gene: -
CDR3aa: AWSVGRAAKNIQY

v_gene: TRBV29-1
j_gene: TRBJ1-2
d_gene: -
CDR3aa: SVLQGAVNYGYT

v_gene: TRBV20-1
j_gene: TRBJ2-7
d_gene: TRBD2
CDR3aa: SAWGVAGEQY

v_gene: TRBV7-9
j_gene: TRBJ1-1
d_gene: -
CDR3aa: ASSPIGGRTEAF

v_gene: TRBV20-1
j_gene: TRBJ2-3
d_gene: -
CDR3aa: SARVGSVPSTDTQY

v_gene: TRBV7-2
j_gene: TRBJ2-3
d_gene: TRBD2
CDR3aa: ASSRITSGGAAADTQY

v_gene: TRBV2
j_gene: TRBJ1-5
d_gene: -
CDR3aa: ASSAGQSNQPQH

v_gene: TRBV6-1
j_gene: TRBJ2-7
d_gene: -
CDR3aa: ASSEAAGRLYEQY

v_gene: TRBV28
j_gene: TRBJ1-1
d_gene: -
CDR3aa: ASSSPDATNTEAF

v_gene: TRBV28
j_gene: TRBJ2-2
d_gene: TRBD2
CDR3aa: ASDLAGGTGELF

v_gene: TRBV6-2/TRBV6-3
j_gene: TRBJ2-7
d_gene: TRBD1
CDR3aa: ASRKSGQGSYEQY

v_gene: TRBV10-1
j_gene: TRBJ2-1
d_gene: -
CDR3aa: ASSKTRGSYNEQF

v_gene: TRBV19
j_gene: TRBJ1-5
d_gene: TRBD1
CDR3aa: ASSTPWTGSQPQH

v_gene: TRBV2
j_gene: TRBJ1-5
d_gene: TRBD1
CDR3aa: ASSRDRGQGNQPQH

v_gene: TRBV2
j_gene: TRBJ2-5
d_gene: -
CDR3aa: ASSVSGRQETQY

v_gene: TRBV21-1
j_gene: TRBJ2-7
d_gene: -
CDR3aa: ASSKAIGGLAGYEQY

v_gene: TRBV28
j_gene: TRBJ1-2
d_gene: -
CDR3aa: ASSPPSNYGYT

v_gene: TRBV7-2
j_gene: TRBJ2-7
d_gene: -
CDR3aa: ASSPGGNEQY

v_gene: TRBV28
j_gene: TRBJ1-5
d_gene: TRBD1
CDR3aa: ASRARDSLSNQPQH

v_gene: TRBV5-4
j_gene: TRBJ2-3
d_gene: -
CDR3aa: ASSPRATASTDTQY

v_gene: TRBV24-1
j_gene: TRBJ2-1
d_gene: TRBD2
CDR3aa: ATSDASGTAYNEQF

v_gene: TRBV6-1
j_gene: TRBJ2-7
d_gene: TRBD1
CDR3aa: ASRRYTGGFSYEQY

v_gene: TRBV7-9
j_gene: TRBJ2-5
d_gene: -
CDR3aa: ASSLDQETQY

v_gene: TRBV15
j_gene: TRBJ2-6
d_gene: TRBD1
CDR3aa: ATSRDYRTGTSGANVLT

v_gene: TRBV25-1
j_gene: TRBJ2-7
d_gene: -
CDR3aa: ASSHLSYEQY

v_gene: TRBV19
j_gene: TRBJ2-1
d_gene: TRBD2
CDR3aa: ASSIEGTSALGAYNEQF

v_gene: TRBV5-1
j_gene: TRBJ1-5
d_gene: TRBD1
CDR3aa: ASSRTGGDDQPQH

v_gene: TRBV6-2/TRBV6-3
j_gene: TRBJ2-7
d_gene: -
CDR3aa: ASSYAGTASSYEQY

v_gene: TRBV19
j_gene: TRBJ2-3
d_gene: TRBD1
CDR3aa: ASSMGTGDGTDTQY

v_gene: TRBV6-2/TRBV6-3
j_gene: TRBJ2-3
d_gene: TRBD1
CDR3aa: ASERTGDTQY

v_gene: TRBV20-1
j_gene: TRBJ1-1
d_gene: -
CDR3aa: SARGQTGNTEAF

v_gene: TRBV5-1
j_gene: TRBJ2-2
d_gene: -
CDR3aa: ASSLAVPDTGELF

v_gene: TRBV6-1
j_gene: TRBJ1-2
d_gene: -
CDR3aa: ASSSAGDYGYT

v_gene: TRBV14
j_gene: TRBJ1-1
d_gene: -
CDR3aa: ASSQGRGSATEAF

v_gene: TRBV7-9
j_gene: TRBJ2-5
d_gene: TRBD2
CDR3aa: ASSTYEGLAGVRETQY

v_gene: TRBV20-1
j_gene: TRBJ1-1
d_gene: TRBD1
CDR3aa: SAKTGVVNTEAF

v_gene: TRBV27
j_gene: TRBJ2-5
d_gene: -
CDR3aa: ASRQRPRLPSEPETQY

v_gene: TRBV27
j_gene: TRBJ1-4
d_gene: -
CDR3aa: ASSFLPTNEKLF

v_gene: TRBV20-1
j_gene: TRBJ2-1
d_gene: TRBD2
CDR3aa: SAISSPSGRKHEQF

v_gene: TRBV20-1
j_gene: TRBJ2-3
d_gene: -
CDR3aa: SARPQGGGSVVDTQY

v_gene: TRBV4-2
j_gene: TRBJ1-2
d_gene: TRBD1
CDR3aa: ASSQEVVLGGKPDYGYT

v_gene: TRBV27
j_gene: TRBJ2-1
d_gene: TRBD2
CDR3aa: ASRTGTSAHNEQF

v_gene: TRBV7-2
j_gene: TRBJ1-2
d_gene: -
CDR3aa: ASSPTPAGGRNGYT

v_gene: TRBV6-1
j_gene: TRBJ2-5
d_gene: TRBD2
CDR3aa: ASSEDSGGQETQY

v_gene: TRBV7-9
j_gene: TRBJ1-2
d_gene: TRBD1
CDR3aa: ASSRNLPGQSYGYT